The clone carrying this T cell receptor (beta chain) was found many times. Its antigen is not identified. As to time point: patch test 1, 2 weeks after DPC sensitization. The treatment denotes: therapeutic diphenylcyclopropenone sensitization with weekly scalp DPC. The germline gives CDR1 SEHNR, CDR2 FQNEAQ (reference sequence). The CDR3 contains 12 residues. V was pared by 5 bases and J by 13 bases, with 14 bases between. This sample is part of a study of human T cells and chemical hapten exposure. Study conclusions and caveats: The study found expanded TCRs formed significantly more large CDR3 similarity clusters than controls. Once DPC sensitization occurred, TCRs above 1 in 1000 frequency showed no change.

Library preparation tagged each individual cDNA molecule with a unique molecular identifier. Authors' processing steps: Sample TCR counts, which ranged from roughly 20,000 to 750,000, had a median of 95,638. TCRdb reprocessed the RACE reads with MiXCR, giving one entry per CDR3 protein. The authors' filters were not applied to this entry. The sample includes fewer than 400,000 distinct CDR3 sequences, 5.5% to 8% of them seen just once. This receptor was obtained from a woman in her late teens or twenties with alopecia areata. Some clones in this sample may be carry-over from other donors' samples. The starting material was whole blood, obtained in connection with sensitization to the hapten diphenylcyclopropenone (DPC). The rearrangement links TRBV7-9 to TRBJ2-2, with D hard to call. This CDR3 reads CASSPFLDGLFF. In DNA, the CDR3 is TGTGCCAGCAGCCCGTTCCTAGATGGGCTGTTTTTT. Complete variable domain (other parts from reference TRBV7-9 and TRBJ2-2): DTGVSQNPRHKITKRGQNVTFRCDPISEHNRLYWYRQTLGQGPEFLTYFQNEAQLEKSRLLSDRFSAERPKGSFSTLEIQRTEQGDSAMYLCASSPFLDGLFFGEGSRLTVL.